This T cell receptor (beta chain) was found in a study of shared clonotypes between healthy human individuals. As for the study in general: Ranging from 18 to 49 in age, donors were two women and three men.

The germline V gene encodes CDR1 SEHNR and CDR2 FQNEAQ (reference sequence). Between the trimmed V and J ends, which lost 5 bases and 5 bases, there was a span of 13 bases. The CDR3 runs to 14 residues. The method was immunoSEQ multiplex PCR; TCRdb's version includes in-frame clones alone and lacks a portion of them. Altogether some 1.1 million clones are present, approximately 75% being singletons, with the ten largest covering approximately 0.95%. Findings and caveats of the study: Of the naive CD4 clonotypes, around 4.7% were shared across a few donors.

A word on this clone: No antigen is known for it.

The sample was memory CD4+ T cells from PBMCs. Stated subset: CD45RA-negative fraction. The chain employs TRBV7-9 and TRBJ1-5; D not resolved. This sequence originates from a young man in good health. Some clones in this sample may be carry-over from other donors' samples. The chain's CDR3 is CASSPGTGDQPQHF. The CDR3 DNA is TGTGCCAGCAGCCCTGGAACGGGCGATCAGCCCCAGCATTTT. The full variable domain, with the rest looked up from reference TRBV7-9 and TRBJ1-5, is DTGVSQNPRHKITKRGQNVTFRCDPISEHNRLYWYRQTLGQGPEFLTYFQNEAQLEKSRLLSDRFSAERPKGSFSTLEIQRTEQGDSAMYLCASSPGTGDQPQHFGDGTRLSIL.